The source of this TCR beta chain is a study of Graves' ophthalmopathy and Graves' hyperthyroidism (dated by TCRdb to about 2018). For the study in its entirety: Peripheral blood samples were taken at the time of initial diagnosis, before any treatment was given. To tell Graves' ophthalmopathy apart from Graves' hyperthyroidism, and to predict which patients would progress to ophthalmopathy, the study relied on TCR beta repertoire signatures. In total, approximately 140 blood samples were TCR-sequenced: 40 to 45 ophthalmopathy, some 80 hyperthyroidism and around 17 hyperthyroidism-to-ophthalmopathy patients. To explore V-J signatures that distinguish ophthalmopathy from hyperthyroidism, a discovery set of about a hundred patients was enrolled, made up of roughly 41 with ophthalmopathy and some 56 with stable hyperthyroidism. The independent validation cohort included approximately 19 hyperthyroidism patients plus 17 patients who later progressed from hyperthyroidism to ophthalmopathy. In a handful of hyperthyroidism patients, the T-cell repertoire of thyroid tissue was compared with the T-cell repertoire of blood. Following sample collection, hyperthyroidism patients were given methimazole at a starting dose of 30 mg daily, and ophthalmopathy patients were given high-dose intravenous methylprednisolone. The 100 or so discovery patients were randomly split 7:3 into training and test sets.

The investigation overall reported the following: In validation, the model predicted ophthalmopathy progression with over 60% sensitivity and less than 80% specificity; 12 predicted patients were CT-confirmed with GO in a median of about 6.1 months. Among expanded thyroid clonotypes with frequency above 0.001, most also showed up in blood, which suggests that blood repertoires may reflect the thyroid immune response. In cross-validation, the 13-signature model distinguished ophthalmopathy from stable hyperthyroidism with 85% to 90% sensitivity and roughly 81% specificity, and in the test set the corresponding values were approximately 80% and 68%. Sample size was not statistically predetermined, and group allocation was not concealed from the investigators.

Stable hyperthyroidism was defined as no progression to ophthalmopathy within 18 months of follow-up. Patients with hyperthyroidism were aged 18 to 65 years, had been newly diagnosed, and had a disease duration of less than 2 months. Anyone with other autoimmune diseases, uncontrolled infections, pregnancy or lactation was excluded from the study. Clinical symptoms, serum thyroxine, TRAb, thyroid ultrasound and orbital computed tomography formed the basis of the diagnosis. Ficoll-Paque density gradient centrifugation was used to isolate PBMCs from 10 ml of fresh peripheral blood. Total RNA was extracted with Trizol reagent and quality-checked on an Agilent 2100 Bioanalyzer. Reading from cysteine to phenylalanine, the CDR3 counts 15 amino acids. Of the read, only the CDR3 DNA is kept; its 45 bases are in frame from base 1. In the germline V gene, CDR1 corresponds to SGHVS and CDR2 to FNYEAQ. V is shortened by 6 bases, J by 1 base, and the region joining them spans 15 bases.

This clonotype was counted ten times or more. The antigen it recognizes is unknown. Base quality data are lacking; no much larger clone is found one base away. TCR beta CDR3 regions were amplified from RNA transcripts for repertoire sequencing. The first round of RT-PCR was done with HTBI primers and the Qiagen OneStep RT-PCR kit, and was followed by a second round of multiplex PCR, then size selection and purification. The libraries underwent paired-end sequencing with 100 bp reads on an Illumina HiSeq2000. Per the authors' processing: SOAPnuke was used to process the reads, throwing out any read that had adapters, had uncalled bases, had a mean Phred below 15, or lacked an exact constant-primer or identifier match. High-quality paired reads were merged with COPE v1.2.5. Unique nucleotide sequences were defined as clonotypes and aligned to IMGT TRB V, D and J references using MiTCR v1.1. The analysis was limited to V-J combinations with a frequency above 0.0001, which together covered just over 98% of the repertoires. For each V-J combination, a TCR clonal expansion and chaos score was defined as the ratio of F50 clonal expansion to chaos observed in the TCRdist matrix. Welch's t-statistics and random forest were used to reduce the features to approximately 13 V-J combinations, which were then used as input to a naive Bayes classifier. The Morisita-Horn index was used to measure how similar the thyroid and blood repertoires were. In-frame beta chains were kept once TCRdb had trimmed the public reads at Q25 with fastp and called clones with MiXCR. Rows are combined by CDR3 protein, so each entry shows the most common genes and DNA. V and J calls and clone size were set by TCRdb, not the authors. This sample is represented by about 620,000 distinct CDR3 sequences; 22% of them were singletons. Roughly 6.9% of the sample belongs to the ten largest clones.

The chain uses TRBV7-6 and TRBJ1-1, with a tentative D gene TRBD1 over 6 matching bases. The sequenced sample consisted of peripheral blood. The sequence came from a woman aged 18 to 35 with stable Graves' hyperthyroidism. Some clones in this sample may be carry-over from other donors' samples. Donor details come from another sample of the same person, matched by shared clones. The CDR3 here reads CASRYLQGGNTEAFF. DNA sequence: TGTGCCAGCAGATACCTACAGGGAGGGAACACTGAAGCTTTCTTT. This CDR3, with the reference TRBV7-6 and TRBJ1-1 proteins standing in past its ends, gives the full variable domain GAGVSQSPRYKVTKRGQDVALRCDPISGHVSLYWYRQALGQGPEFLTYFNYEAQQDKSGLPNDRFSAERPEGSISTLTIQRTEQRDSAMYRCASRYLQGGNTEAFFGQGTRLTVV.